These T cell receptor beta chains were read from a single sample in a study of blood T cells in healthy people across ages. Each CDR3 protein is one row after TCRdb ran MiXCR on the 5' RACE reads. The data show around 1.5 million distinct CDR3 sequences, with 59% seen just once and 6.5% to 8% held by the top ten. The material sequenced was blood. These receptors came from a man aged 18 to 29 in good health. Both conserved end residues are part of each CDR3. D genes are given only for firm matches. Only some rows state a clone size, as once, few, many or a class for expanded clones.

CDR3	DNA	V	J	size	D
CANSSQGANIQYF	TGTGCCAACAGTTCGCAGGGAGCGAACATTCAGTACTTC	TRBV6-1	TRBJ2-4	-	-
CSATQGAPGNTIYF	TGCAGCGCAACCCAGGGGGCGCCCGGAAACACCATATATTTT	TRBV29-1	TRBJ1-3	-	TRBD1
CASSYSISSKSLDEQYF	TGTGCCAGCAGTTACTCGATCTCCAGTAAAAGTTTGGACGAGCAGTACTTC	TRBV6-5	TRBJ2-7	-	-
CASSVVPIAGDVYNEQFF	TGTGCCAGCAGCGTAGTACCCATAGCGGGAGACGTCTACAATGAGCAGTTCTTC	TRBV9	TRBJ2-1	-	TRBD2
CSAGGRHYGYTF	TGCAGCGCTGGAGGACGCCACTATGGCTACACCTTC	TRBV29-1	TRBJ1-2	-	-
CASSQQGQETQYF	TGTGCCAGCAGTCAACAGGGGCAAGAGACCCAGTACTTC	TRBV12-3/TRBV12-4	TRBJ2-5	-	TRBD1
CASSLQENYEQYF	TGTGCCAGCAGCTTACAGGAAAACTACGAGCAGTACTTC	TRBV7-6	TRBJ2-7	-	-
CAISRTSGGEPEQFF	TGTGCCATCAGTCGGACTAGCGGGGGGGAGCCTGAGCAGTTCTTC	TRBV10-3	TRBJ2-1	-	TRBD2
CSANTGTDTQYF	TGCAGTGCTAATACTGGCACAGATACGCAGTATTTT	TRBV20-1	TRBJ2-3	few	-
CAIEEGIGGYTF	TGTGCCATCGAAGAGGGTATAGGTGGCTACACCTTC	TRBV10-3	TRBJ1-2	-	-
CASSQGVSGLTYEQYF	TGTGCCAGCAGCCAAGGGGTTAGCGGGCTTACCTACGAGCAGTACTTC	TRBV3-1	TRBJ2-7	-	TRBD2
CASSERRDRVDTQYF	TGCGCCAGCAGTGAGCGGCGGGACAGGGTAGATACGCAGTATTTT	TRBV10-1	TRBJ2-3	-	TRBD1
CASSLGPLYGYTF	TGTGCCAGCAGCTTAGGGCCGCTCTATGGCTACACCTTC	TRBV11-2	TRBJ1-2	few	-
CASSKGVSNQPQHF	TGTGCCAGCAGCAAAGGGGTCAGTAATCAGCCCCAGCATTTT	TRBV21-1	TRBJ1-5	-	-
CASSLGFLEAFF	TGTGCCAGCAGCTTAGGTTTTTTGGAAGCTTTCTTT	TRBV7-9	TRBJ1-1	-	-
CASSTSGQGYEQYF	TGTGCCAGCAGTACCTCGGGACAGGGGTACGAGCAGTACTTC	TRBV28	TRBJ2-7	-	TRBD1
CASSAGLRMGQYF	TGTGCCAGCAGTGCTGGGCTTCGGATGGGCCAGTACTTC	TRBV2	TRBJ2-5	-	-
CASSYSTGLAVGEQFF	TGTGCCAGCAGTTACTCCACCGGACTAGCCGTTGGTGAGCAGTTCTTC	TRBV6-5	TRBJ2-1	-	TRBD2
CSEEPVVETQYF	TGCAGTGAGGAGCCAGTCGTGGAGACCCAGTACTTC	TRBV20-1	TRBJ2-5	-	-
CASSQGVGGETQYF	TGCGCCAGCAGCCAAGGAGTCGGGGGGGAGACCCAGTACTTC	TRBV4-1	TRBJ2-5	-	TRBD2